These T cell receptor beta chains were read from a single sample in a study of human T cells and chemical hapten exposure. TCRdb independently ran MiXCR on the RACE reads; one entry per CDR3 protein. The data contain 350,000 to 400,000 distinct CDR3 sequences, nearly 6.5% of them singletons. The sequencing here drew on whole blood, taken in connection with sensitization to the hapten diphenylcyclopropenone (DPC). The receptors come from a woman between 18 and 29 years old with alopecia areata. Some clones in this sample may be carry-over from other donors' samples. Both conserved end residues are part of each CDR3. The order of the fields is clone size, V gene, J gene, D gene, CDR3 DNA, CDR3 protein. The D gene is left open where the match is weak. Clone sizes are given selectively: once, few, many, or a class where the clone is expanded.

>few|TRBV18|TRBJ2-1|-
TGTGCCAGCTCACCACCCCCGGGGGGCCGGGCGGGTGAGCAGTTCTTC
CASSPPPGGRAGEQFF
>-|TRBV12-3/TRBV12-4|TRBJ1-5|TRBD1
TGTGCCAGCAGTAGGACAGGGGGCGGGGGTCGGGATCAGCCCCAGCATTTT
CASSRTGGGGRDQPQHF
>many|TRBV7-2|TRBJ2-3|-
TGTGCCAGCAGCTTAGTGACTGCAGATACGCAGTATTTT
CASSLVTADTQYF
>many|TRBV6-2/TRBV6-3|TRBJ1-1|-
TGTGCCAGCAGTAGTTCCGCAAAGACTGAAGCTTTCTTT
CASSSSAKTEAFF
>few|TRBV5-1|TRBJ1-4|-
TGCGCCAGCAGCTTTCTTGGGATGAATGAAAAACTGTTTTTT
CASSFLGMNEKLFF
>many|TRBV4-1|TRBJ1-2|-
TGCGCCAGCAGCCAGGTCCCCCTTTATGGCTACACCTTC
CASSQVPLYGYTF
>few|TRBV5-1|TRBJ2-4|-
TGCGCCAGCAGCTTGGAGGGGACCAAAAACATTCAGTACTTC
CASSLEGTKNIQYF
>few|TRBV7-6|TRBJ2-1|-
TGTGCCAGCAGCTTAGACGCGGGTCTCACTAATCTCAATGAGCAGTTCTTC
CASSLDAGLTNLNEQFF
>few|TRBV10-3|TRBJ1-3|TRBD1
TGTGCCATCAGTGACAGTGGACAGGGGCAAGGAAACACCATATATTTT
CAISDSGQGQGNTIYF
>few|TRBV7-9|TRBJ1-1|-
TGTGCCAGCAGCTCCGTAGTCGTGAACACTGAAGCTTTCTTT
CASSSVVVNTEAFF
>-|TRBV7-9|TRBJ2-7|TRBD1
TGTGCCAGCAGCTTAGAGGGGGCTGTTGCCTACGAGCAGTACTTC
CASSLEGAVAYEQYF
>few|TRBV15|TRBJ2-3|-
TGTGCCACCAGCGTCAAGGGGGTAGGAACAGATACGCAGTATTTT
CATSVKGVGTDTQYF
>few|TRBV5-1|TRBJ2-7|-
TGCGCCAGCAGCTTGGTGGACGGAGCCTACGAGCAGTACTTC
CASSLVDGAYEQYF
>many|TRBV6-2/TRBV6-3|TRBJ2-2|TRBD1
TGTGCCAGCAGTCTCTCGGACAGGGCGGACACCGGGGAGCTGTTTTTT
CASSLSDRADTGELFF
>few|TRBV20-1|TRBJ1-3|-
TGCAGTGCTGAGGACAGAAGCTCTGGAAACACCATATATTTT
CSAEDRSSGNTIYF
>-|TRBV27|TRBJ2-5|TRBD1
TGTGCCAGCAGTTTTTGGACAGGCGGTTACCAAGAGACCCAGTACTTC
CASSFWTGGYQETQYF
>-|TRBV10-3|TRBJ1-2|-
TGTGCCATCAACGGGATCTACTATGGCTACACCTTC
CAINGIYYGYTF
>-|TRBV6-5|TRBJ2-3|-
TGTGCCAGCTCTCGGGGGTACAGTGCTCCTACGCAGTATTTT
CASSRGYSAPTQYF
>-|TRBV5-1|TRBJ1-3|-
TGCGCCAGCAGCTTGTCAGCCGCCTCTGGAAACACCATATATTTT
CASSLSAASGNTIYF
>few|TRBV29-1|TRBJ1-1|-
TGCAGCGTTGCCAGGGCTGACACTGAAGCTTTCTTT
CSVARADTEAFF
>many|TRBV6-1|TRBJ2-1|-
TGTGCCAGCATCCGGGACGGCACCTACAATGAGCAGTTCTTC
CASIRDGTYNEQFF
>many|TRBV6-2/TRBV6-3|TRBJ1-5|TRBD1
TGTGCCAGCCATTCTTTGGACAGGGCCGGTCAGCCCCAGCATTTT
CASHSLDRAGQPQHF
>few|TRBV3-1|TRBJ2-2|TRBD1
TGTGCCAGCAGCCCCCGGACAGGGCTAGGCACCGGGGAGCTGTTTTTT
CASSPRTGLGTGELFF
>-|TRBV20-1|TRBJ2-3|-
TGCAGTGCTAGTCCGGGTTCCGCGGTAGATACGCAGTATTTT
CSASPGSAVDTQYF
>few|TRBV5-1|TRBJ2-1|TRBD2
TGCGCCAGCAGCTTCTCGGCGGGGGGGACCTACAATGAGCAGTTCTTC
CASSFSAGGTYNEQFF
>many|TRBV5-1|TRBJ1-2|-
TGCGCCAGCAGCTCGGTGGGAGTCGAGTCGCATGGCTACACCTTC
CASSSVGVESHGYTF
>-|TRBV20-1|TRBJ1-4|-
TGCAGTGCGGGCCGGGGTCGTAGTGGGGAACTGTTTTTT
CSAGRGRSGELFF
>many|TRBV5-1|TRBJ2-5|-
TGCGCCAGCAGCTTATACCGGCGGGGCCAAGAGACCCAGTACTTC
CASSLYRRGQETQYF
>-|TRBV29-1|TRBJ1-2|-
TGCAGCGTTGAAGGGGATCTTGGAGGCTACACCTTC
CSVEGDLGGYTF
>-|TRBV7-2|TRBJ2-2|-
TGTGCCAGCAGCTTACGACCGCTGAACACCGGGGAGCTGTTTTTT
CASSLRPLNTGELFF
>-|TRBV20-1|TRBJ2-3|-
TGCAGTGCTAGAGCGGCCAGCACAGATACGCAGTATTTT
CSARAASTDTQYF
>-|TRBV3-1|TRBJ2-7|-
TGTGCCAGCAGCCAAGATGTCCCCACGGAGCAGTACTTC
CASSQDVPTEQYF
>many|TRBV20-1|TRBJ1-2|-
TGCAGTGCCACCGGGGGCAGGAACTTATTTAACTATGGCTACACCTTC
CSATGGRNLFNYGYTF
>few|TRBV6-1|TRBJ1-2|-
TGTGCCAGCAGTGAAGCCGGCAGGCCGCCCTATGGCTACACCTTC
CASSEAGRPPYGYTF
>few|TRBV6-1|TRBJ1-1|-
TGTGCCAGCAGTGAAGTCCAGGGGAGAAACACTGAAGCTTTCTTT
CASSEVQGRNTEAFF
>-|TRBV12-3/TRBV12-4|TRBJ2-3|-
TGTGCCAGCAACCCTGGCGGCTACCGCACAGATACGCAGTATTTT
CASNPGGYRTDTQYF
>few|TRBV7-9|TRBJ1-6|-
TGTGCCAGCAGCCAACGGGGCGAGTATAATTCACCCCTCCACTTT
CASSQRGEYNSPLHF
>few|TRBV7-9|TRBJ1-2|-
TGTGCCAGCACGGACGTTGGAATTGGCGGCTACACCTTC
CASTDVGIGGYTF
>many|TRBV20-1|TRBJ2-5|-
TGCAGTGCAGGGCAAGAGACCCAGTACTTC
CSAGQETQYF